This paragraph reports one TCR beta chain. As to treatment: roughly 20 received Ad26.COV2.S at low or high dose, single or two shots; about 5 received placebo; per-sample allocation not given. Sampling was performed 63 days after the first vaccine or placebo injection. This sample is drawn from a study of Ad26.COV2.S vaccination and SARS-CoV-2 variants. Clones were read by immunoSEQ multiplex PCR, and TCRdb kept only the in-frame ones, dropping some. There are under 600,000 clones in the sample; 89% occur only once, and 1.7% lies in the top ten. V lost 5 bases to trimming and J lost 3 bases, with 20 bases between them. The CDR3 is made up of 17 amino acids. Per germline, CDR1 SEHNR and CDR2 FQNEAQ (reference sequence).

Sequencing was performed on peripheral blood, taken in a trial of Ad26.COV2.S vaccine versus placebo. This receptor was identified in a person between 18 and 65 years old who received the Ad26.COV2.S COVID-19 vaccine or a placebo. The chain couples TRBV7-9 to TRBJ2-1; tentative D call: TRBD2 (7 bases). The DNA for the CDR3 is TGTGCCAGCAGCCGGGGGGCGGCGGGAGCGGGCTACAATGAGCAGTTCTTC. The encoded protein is CASSRGAAGAGYNEQFF.